The next 8 T cell receptor beta chains were all read from a single sample in a study of identical twins. MiXCR was run by TCRdb on the 5' RACE reads, yielding one entry per CDR3 protein. The repertoire consists of roughly 250,000 distinct CDR3 sequences, with around 15% occurring once and the leading ten covering about 9%. Sequencing used memory (CD45RO+) T cells sorted from blood. These TCRs come from a woman aged 18 to 35 in good health.

This clonotype was recorded a few times. The V and J genes are TRBV12-3 or TRBV12-4 and TRBJ2-3; D not resolved. The CDR3 totals 13 residues. V was pared by 4 bases and J by 12 bases, with 17 bases between. CDR3 region: CASSYVQRPLQYF. The CDR3 coding sequence is TGTGCCAGCAGTTACGTCCAGCGACCATTACAGTATTTT.

This clonotype has only a few counts. V usage is TRBV6-2 or TRBV6-3 and J usage is TRBJ2-5; 10 bases are a match to TRBD2. J was trimmed by 8 bases and V by 2 bases; bases with no gene match: 2. CDR1 is MNHEY and CDR2 is SVGEGT in the germline V gene. The CDR3 length is 13 residues. The DNA for the CDR3 is TGTGCCAGCAGTTACACTAGCGGGATAACCCAGTACTTC. Protein product: CASSYTSGITQYF.

This sequence joins TRBV20-1 and TRBJ1-6; a weak D match, TRBD1 (5 bases). This CDR3 comprises 13 residues. Germline CDR1 is DFQATT and CDR2 is SNEGSKA (reference sequence). The CDR3 DNA follows: TGCGCAAACCAGGGCTCCTATAATTCACCCCTCCACTTT. This translates into CANQGSYNSPLHF.

This clonotype was seen a handful of times. CDR3 in amino acids: CASSLEVLSSYEQYF. The CDR3 region has the DNA TGTGCCAGCAGCTTAGAGGTCCTGAGTTCTTACGAGCAGTACTTC. This chain connects TRBV7-9 to TRBJ2-7; no definite D call. CDR3 size: 15 residues. V lost 1 base to trimming and J lost 4 bases, with 14 bases between them. The germline V gene encodes CDR1 SEHNR and CDR2 FQNEAQ (reference sequence).

This clonotype was observed a few times. The V and J genes are TRBV12-5 and TRBJ2-2; tentative D call: TRBD1 (5 bases). CDR1 LGHNT and CDR2 FRNRAP come from the germline V gene. The CDR3 sequence is 16 residues long. The V gene lost 1 base and the J gene lost 6 bases, with 15 bases spanning the gap. DNA of the CDR3: TGTGCTAGTGGTTTGGGGGGCCAGGGAAATGCCGGGGAGCTGTTTTTT. Protein product: CASGLGGQGNAGELFF.

V is TRBV7-9 and J is TRBJ2-7; TRBD1 agrees at 9 bases. There are 16 residues in the CDR3. The V gene end was trimmed by 5 bases and the J gene end by 3 bases; junction bases not matched to a gene: 11. Germline lookup yields CDR1 SEHNR and CDR2 FQNEAQ (reference sequence). The CDR3 coding sequence is TGTGCCAGCAGCGCGGACCTCGGGACAGGGATCTACGAGCAGTACTTC. As protein: CASSADLGTGIYEQYF.

This clonotype came up a few times. The chain links TRBV7-2 to TRBJ2-2, with D possibly TRBD2 on 5 matching bases. CDR3 length: 15 residues. Germline values: CDR1 SGHTA, CDR2 FQGNSA. With 3 bases removed from V and 4 bases from J, the gap between germline ends came to 12 bases. CDR3 bases: TGTGCCAGCAGCTTCGCGGGTTTTGGCACCGGGGAGCTGTTTTTT. Its translation is CASSFAGFGTGELFF.

The sample holds a few counts of this clonotype. The rearrangement links TRBV5-1 to TRBJ2-7; D is unclear. The CDR3 has 11 residues. CDR1 SGHRS and CDR2 YFSETQ come from the germline V gene. The V and J ends lost 4 bases and 5 bases respectively, with 7 bases between them. The CDR3 sequence is CASSTLNEQYF. Written as DNA, the CDR3 is TGCGCCAGCAGCACCCTCAACGAGCAGTACTTC.